A selection of T cell receptor beta chains follows, all from one sample in a study of blood T cells in healthy people across ages. A single record per CDR3 protein comes from TCRdb applying MiXCR to the 5' RACE reads. The sample has 600,000 to 850,000 distinct CDR3 sequences; more than 40% are singletons. Source material: blood. The receptors come from a woman aged 55-70 years in good health. Both conserved end residues are part of each CDR3. The D gene is left open where the match is weak. Some rows have no size entry. The others give once, few or many, or a class for an expanded clone.

TRBD2 | TRBJ2-7 | TRBV5-1 | NA | CASSRETTSGRRNEQYF | TGCGCCAGCAGTCGTGAAACGACTAGCGGGAGGAGGAACGAGCAGTACTTC
NA | TRBJ2-1 | TRBV2 | NA | CASSEMLYNEQFF | TGTGCCAGCAGTGAGATGCTATACAATGAGCAGTTCTTC
NA | TRBJ2-1 | TRBV9 | NA | CASSVEEIGIRNEQFF | TGTGCCAGCAGCGTAGAGGAGATCGGTATAAGAAATGAGCAGTTCTTC
TRBD1 | TRBJ1-2 | TRBV24-1 | NA | CATSAQVGTGERSYTF | TGTGCCACCAGTGCCCAAGTAGGGACAGGGGAACGAAGCTACACCTTC
NA | TRBJ2-5 | TRBV4-2 | many | CASSPLGSQETQYF | TGTGCCAGCAGCCCATTAGGCAGTCAAGAGACCCAGTACTTC
NA | TRBJ2-5 | TRBV5-5 | NA | CASTPRVDGETQYF | TGTGCCAGCACCCCCAGGGTCGACGGGGAGACCCAGTACTTC
TRBD1 | TRBJ1-2 | TRBV7-2 | NA | CASSSGTGGLSYGYTF | TGTGCCAGCAGCTCCGGGACAGGGGGTCTAAGCTATGGCTACACCTTC
TRBD2 | TRBJ2-7 | TRBV30 | NA | CAWSLAGGPYEQYF | TGTGCCTGGAGTCTAGCGGGAGGGCCCTACGAGCAGTACTTC
NA | TRBJ2-1 | TRBV11-2 | many | CASSLVGGARGNEQFF | TGTGCCAGCAGCTTAGTTGGGGGGGCCAGGGGTAATGAGCAGTTCTTC
TRBD2 | TRBJ2-5 | TRBV4-1 | NA | CASSQGLAGGLFQETQYF | TGCGCCAGCAGCCAAGGACTAGCGGGGGGTCTTTTCCAAGAGACCCAGTACTTC
NA | TRBJ2-7 | TRBV28 | NA | CASQGIGEPKDNEQYF | TGTGCCAGCCAGGGAATCGGGGAACCTAAAGACAATGAGCAGTACTTC
NA | TRBJ2-3 | TRBV20-1 | few | CSAKPAGHLPDTQYF | TGCAGTGCTAAACCCGCCGGGCACCTCCCAGATACGCAGTATTTT
NA | TRBJ1-1 | TRBV20-1 | NA | CSARSSLRSPNTEAFF | TGCAGTGCTAGAAGTTCCTTGAGGAGTCCGAACACTGAAGCTTTCTTT
TRBD2 | TRBJ2-4 | TRBV7-2 | NA | CASSPGLAGVKQYF | TGTGCCAGCAGCCCAGGACTAGCGGGAGTTAAGCAGTACTTC
NA | TRBJ1-5 | TRBV7-8 | NA | CASSVQGGSNQPQHF | TGTGCCAGCAGCGTACAGGGAGGGAGCAATCAGCCCCAGCATTTT
NA | TRBJ1-2 | TRBV4-1 | NA | CASSQVRGMADGYTF | TGCGCCAGCAGCCAAGTAAGGGGCATGGCGGATGGCTACACCTTC
NA | TRBJ2-5 | TRBV6-6 | NA | CASSYGRVEATQYF | TGTGCCAGCAGTTACGGGCGAGTCGAGGCGACCCAGTACTTC
TRBD2 | TRBJ2-1 | TRBV2 | NA | CASSYGLAGYEQFF | TGTGCCAGCAGTTATGGACTAGCGGGGTATGAGCAGTTCTTC
NA | TRBJ2-7 | TRBV7-2 | few | CASSLEPRVGYEQYF | TGTGCCAGCAGCTTAGAGCCCAGGGTGGGCTACGAGCAGTACTTC